The entry below gives a single TCR beta chain sequence along with its context. Its antigen is still unknown. Deletions cut 3 bases from V and 5 bases from J, with 11 bases between. Looked up from germline, CDR1 is SEHNR and CDR2 is FQNEAQ (reference sequence). CDR3 size: 13 residues. The data were taken from a study of cytomegalovirus exposure and HLA in healthy donors. In the PCR, 60 Vbeta and 13 Jbeta primers were used. The assay was immunoSEQ multiplex PCR, and TCRdb's table has in-frame clones only and misses some. In the table there are over 150,000 clones, around 80% of which are singletons. Overall study results and limits: Some TCR beta chains (roughly 160 of them) were listed as cytomegalovirus-associated. Earlier analysis looked at TCR beta V segments, and most were productive about 90% or about 30% of the time.

This TCR came from a male donor in good health and CMV-seronegative. The V call is TRBV7-9, the J call TRBJ2-7, with D possibly TRBD1 on 6 matching bases. The sample comprised PBMCs. As DNA, the CDR3 is TGTGCCAGCAGCTTTAGCCAGGGGCACGAGCAGTACTTC. Its translation: CASSFSQGHEQYF. Looking up the rest from reference TRBV7-9 and TRBJ2-7 gives the full variable domain: DTGVSQNPRHKITKRGQNVTFRCDPISEHNRLYWYRQTLGQGPEFLTYFQNEAQLEKSRLLSDRFSAERPKGSFSTLEIQRTEQGDSAMYLCASSFSQGHEQYFGPGTRLTVT.